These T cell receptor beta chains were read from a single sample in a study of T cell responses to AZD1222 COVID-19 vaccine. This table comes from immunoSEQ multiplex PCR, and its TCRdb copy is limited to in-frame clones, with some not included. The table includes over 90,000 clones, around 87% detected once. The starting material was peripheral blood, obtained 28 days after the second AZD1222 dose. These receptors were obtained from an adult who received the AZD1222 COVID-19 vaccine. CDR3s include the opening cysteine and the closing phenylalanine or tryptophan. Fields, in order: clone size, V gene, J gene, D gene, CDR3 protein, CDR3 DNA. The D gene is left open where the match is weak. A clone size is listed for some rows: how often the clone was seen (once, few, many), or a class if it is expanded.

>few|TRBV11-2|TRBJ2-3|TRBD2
CASSPRPRLAGRTDTQYF
TGTGCCAGCAGCCCCCGCCCTCGACTAGCGGGACGCACAGATACGCAGTATTTT
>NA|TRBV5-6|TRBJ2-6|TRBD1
CASSWGTDSGANVLTF
TGTGCCAGCAGCTGGGGGACAGACTCTGGGGCCAACGTCCTGACTTTC
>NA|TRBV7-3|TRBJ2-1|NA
CASSPPGVENEQFF
TGTGCCAGCAGTCCTCCGGGGGTAGAGAATGAGCAGTTCTTC
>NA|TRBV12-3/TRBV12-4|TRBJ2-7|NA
CASSFRTQYEQYF
TGTGCCAGCAGTTTCAGGACACAATACGAGCAGTACTTC
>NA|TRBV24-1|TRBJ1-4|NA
CATSDSGSREEKLFF
TGTGCCACCAGTGATTCAGGGTCCCGGGAAGAAAAACTGTTTTTT
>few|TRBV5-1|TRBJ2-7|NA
CASSLAEGPYEQYF
TGCGCCAGCAGCTTGGCCGAAGGGCCCTACGAGCAGTACTTC
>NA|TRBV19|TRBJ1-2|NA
CATQSWGVNYGYTF
TGTGCCACCCAGTCGTGGGGTGTCAACTATGGCTACACCTTC
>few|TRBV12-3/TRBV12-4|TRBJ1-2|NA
CASSFGGPGYTF
TGTGCCAGCAGTTTTGGAGGGCCTGGCTACACCTTC
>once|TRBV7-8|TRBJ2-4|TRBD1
CASSSGQAAQLAKNIQYF
TGTGCCAGCAGCTCGGGACAGGCAGCCCAACTAGCCAAAAACATTCAGTACTTC
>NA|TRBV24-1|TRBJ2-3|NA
CATSEGVTDTQYF
TGTGCCACCAGTGAAGGGGTCACAGATACGCAGTATTTT
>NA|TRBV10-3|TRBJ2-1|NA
CATGQGTDEQFF
TGTGCCACCGGACAAGGGACCGATGAGCAGTTCTTC
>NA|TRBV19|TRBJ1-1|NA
CASSSSPGPENTEAFF
TGTGCCAGTAGTTCCTCTCCGGGTCCAGAGAACACTGAAGCTTTCTTT
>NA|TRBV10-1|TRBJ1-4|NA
CASTQKDTNEKLFF
TGCGCCAGCACCCAGAAGGACACAAATGAAAAACTGTTTTTT
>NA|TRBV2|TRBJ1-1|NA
CASSQITEAFF
TGTGCCAGCAGCCAAATTACCGAAGCTTTCTTT
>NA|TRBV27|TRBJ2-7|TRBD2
CASSLLTSGGYYEQYF
TGTGCCAGCAGTTTACTTACTAGCGGGGGTTACTACGAGCAGTACTTC
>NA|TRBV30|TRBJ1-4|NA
CAWSRDNDEKLFF
TGTGCCTGGAGTCGGGACAATGATGAAAAACTGTTTTTT
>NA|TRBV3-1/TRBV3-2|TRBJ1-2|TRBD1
CASSQDTGVGGYTF
TGTGCCAGCAGCCAAGATACAGGGGTTGGCGGCTACACCTTC
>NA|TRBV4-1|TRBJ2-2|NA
CASSARTSGVATGELFF
TGCGCCAGCAGCGCACGAACATCAGGGGTTGCAACCGGGGAGCTGTTTTTT
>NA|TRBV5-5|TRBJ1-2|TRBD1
CASSLGQGPLGGYTF
TGTGCCAGCAGCTTGGGACAGGGGCCCTTAGGAGGCTACACCTTC
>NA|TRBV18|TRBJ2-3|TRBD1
CASSPLGTGITDTQYF
TGTGCCAGCTCACCACTAGGGACAGGGATCACAGATACGCAGTATTTT
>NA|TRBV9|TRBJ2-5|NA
CASSVEGTGRGTQYF
TGTGCCAGCAGCGTAGAGGGAACGGGGCGGGGTACCCAGTACTTC
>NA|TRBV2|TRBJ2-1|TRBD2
CASSPGLAASNEQFF
TGTGCCAGCAGTCCGGGACTAGCGGCCTCCAATGAGCAGTTCTTC
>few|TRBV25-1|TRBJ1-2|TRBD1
CASSGGTATNYGYTF
TGTGCCAGCAGTGGGGGGACAGCGACTAACTATGGCTACACCTTC
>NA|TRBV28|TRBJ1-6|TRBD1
CASSPPQGANSPLHF
TGTGCCAGCAGTCCCCCCCAGGGGGCAAATTCACCCCTCCACTTT
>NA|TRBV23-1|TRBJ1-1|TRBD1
CASSPWTGGKFYTEAFF
TGCGCCAGCAGTCCCTGGACAGGGGGCAAGTTTTACACTGAAGCTTTCTTT
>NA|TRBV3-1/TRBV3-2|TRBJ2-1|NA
CASSQAGVNEQFF
TGTGCCAGCAGCCAAGCAGGGGTCAATGAGCAGTTCTTC
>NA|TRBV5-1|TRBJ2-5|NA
CASSLVYQGGEAQYF
TGCGCCAGCAGCTTGGTATATCAGGGAGGAGAGGCCCAGTACTTC
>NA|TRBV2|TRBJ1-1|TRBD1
CASTVQGARGEAFF
TGTGCCAGCACGGTACAGGGGGCGCGGGGTGAAGCTTTCTTT
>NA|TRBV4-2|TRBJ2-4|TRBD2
CASSQDGAGEVNIQYF
TGTGCCAGCAGCCAAGATGGGGCGGGGGAGGTAAACATTCAGTACTTC
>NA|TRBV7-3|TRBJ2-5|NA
CASSSSVWETQYF
TGTGCCAGCAGCTCATCTGTATGGGAGACCCAGTACTTC
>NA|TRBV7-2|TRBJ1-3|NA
CASSPSGNTIYF
TGTGCCAGCAGCCCCTCTGGAAACACCATATATTTT
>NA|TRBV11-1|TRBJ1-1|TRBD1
CASSEDRGNGNTEAFF
TGTGCCAGCAGCGAGGACAGGGGTAATGGGAACACTGAAGCTTTCTTT
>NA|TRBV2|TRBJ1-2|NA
CASNQDLNYGYTF
TGTGCCAGCAATCAGGATCTTAACTATGGCTACACCTTC
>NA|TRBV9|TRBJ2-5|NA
CASSLKGTQETQYF
TGTGCCAGCAGCCTAAAGGGGACACAAGAGACCCAGTACTTC
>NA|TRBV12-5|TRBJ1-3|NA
CASGFPRGGRGSGNTIYF
TGTGCTAGTGGTTTCCCCCGGGGGGGGCGAGGATCTGGAAACACCATATATTTT
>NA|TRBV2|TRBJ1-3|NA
CASSQGSGNTIYF
TGTGCCAGCAGTCAGGGCTCTGGAAACACCATATATTTT
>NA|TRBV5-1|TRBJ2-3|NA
CASSLEGRGGTDTQYF
TGCGCCAGCAGCTTGGAGGGCAGGGGTGGGACAGATACGCAGTATTTT
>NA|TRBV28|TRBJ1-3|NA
CASSLAAAEPSGNTIYF
TGTGCCAGCAGTTTAGCGGCGGCCGAACCCTCTGGAAACACCATATATTTT
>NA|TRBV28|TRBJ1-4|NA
CASSPHQGQGEKLFF
TGTGCCAGCAGTCCGCACCAGGGGCAGGGTGAAAAACTGTTTTTT
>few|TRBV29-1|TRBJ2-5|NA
CSPIGGQETQYF
TGCAGCCCCATCGGGGGCCAAGAGACCCAGTACTTC
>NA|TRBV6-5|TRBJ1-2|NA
CASSYRAGSSYGYTF
TGTGCCAGCAGTTACCGGGCAGGGAGTTCGTATGGCTACACCTTC
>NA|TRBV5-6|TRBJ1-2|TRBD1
CASSWMDRDHGYTF
TGTGCCAGCAGCTGGATGGACAGGGACCATGGCTACACCTTC
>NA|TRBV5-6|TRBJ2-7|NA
CASSLRSGGPRWYEQYF
TGTGCCAGCAGCTTGAGGTCCGGGGGCCCTCGCTGGTACGAGCAGTACTTC
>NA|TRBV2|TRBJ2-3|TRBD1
CASSEMWTGGGDTQYF
TGTGCCAGCAGTGAAATGTGGACAGGGGGGGGAGATACGCAGTATTTT
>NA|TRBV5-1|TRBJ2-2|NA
CASSLFAGELFF
TGCGCCAGCAGCTTGTTCGCCGGGGAGCTGTTTTTT
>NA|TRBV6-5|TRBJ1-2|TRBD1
CASSATGGDYGYTF
TGTGCCAGCAGCGCGACAGGGGGGGACTATGGCTACACCTTC
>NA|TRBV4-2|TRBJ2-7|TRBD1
CASSPDEGQGNEQYF
TGTGCCAGCAGCCCAGACGAGGGACAGGGGAACGAGCAGTACTTC
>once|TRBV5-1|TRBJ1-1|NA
CASSLEGSGTEAFF
TGCGCCAGCAGCTTAGAGGGGTCGGGCACTGAAGCTTTCTTT
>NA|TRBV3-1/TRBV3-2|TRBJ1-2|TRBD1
CASSFQGVGKGYTF
TGTGCCAGCAGCTTCCAGGGGGTAGGGAAAGGCTACACCTTC